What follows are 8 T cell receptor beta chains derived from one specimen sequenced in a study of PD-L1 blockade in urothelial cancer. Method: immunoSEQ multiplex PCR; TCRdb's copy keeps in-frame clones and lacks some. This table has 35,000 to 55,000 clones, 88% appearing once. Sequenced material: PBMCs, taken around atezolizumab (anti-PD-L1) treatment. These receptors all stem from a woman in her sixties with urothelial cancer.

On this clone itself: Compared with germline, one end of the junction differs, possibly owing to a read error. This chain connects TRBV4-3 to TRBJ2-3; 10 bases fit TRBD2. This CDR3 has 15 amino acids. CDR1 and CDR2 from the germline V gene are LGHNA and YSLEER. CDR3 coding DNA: TGCGCCAGCAGCCAGAGACTAGCGGGCACCGATACGCAGTATTTT. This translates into CASSQRLAGTDTQYF.

The CDR3 region has the DNA TGCGCCAGCAGCCCGGGACTCGCGTACCAAGAGACCCAGTACTTC. Translation gives CASSPGLAYQETQYF. The V call is TRBV5-1, the J call TRBJ2-5; possible D gene TRBD2, 6 bases. Germline V gene lookup returns CDR1 SGHRS and CDR2 YFSETQ. CDR3 length: 15 residues. V was pared by 4 bases and J by 0 bases, with 13 bases between.

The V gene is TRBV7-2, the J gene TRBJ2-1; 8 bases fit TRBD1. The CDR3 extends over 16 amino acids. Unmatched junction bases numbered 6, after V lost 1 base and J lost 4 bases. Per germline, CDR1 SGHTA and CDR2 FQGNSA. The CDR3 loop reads CASSLGSGGAYNEQFF. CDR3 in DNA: TGTGCCAGCAGCTTAGGCTCAGGGGGCGCGTACAATGAGCAGTTCTTC.

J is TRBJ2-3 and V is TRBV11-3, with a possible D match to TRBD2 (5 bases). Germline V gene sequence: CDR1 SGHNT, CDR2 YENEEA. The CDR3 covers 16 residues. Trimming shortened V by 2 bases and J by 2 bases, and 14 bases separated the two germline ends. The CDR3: CASSLRLEDYTDTQYF. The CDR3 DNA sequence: TGTGCCAGCAGCTTAAGGTTGGAGGATTACACAGATACGCAGTATTTT. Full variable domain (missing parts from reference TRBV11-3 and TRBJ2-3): EAGVVQSPRYKIIEKKQPVAFWCNPISGHNTLYWYLQNLGQGPELLIRYENEEAVDDSQLPKDRFSAERLKGVDSTLKIQPAELGDSAVYLCASSLRLEDYTDTQYFGPGTRLTVL.

The DNA for the CDR3 is TGTGCCAGTAGGGACAGGAACACTGAAGCTTTCTTT. It encodes CASRDRNTEAFF. The chain has TRBV19 and TRBJ1-1; D may be TRBD1 (6 bases). The germline gives CDR1 LNHDA, CDR2 SQIVND (reference sequence). Trimming cost V 6 bases and J 1 base, with 6 bases left between them. The CDR3 has 12 residues.

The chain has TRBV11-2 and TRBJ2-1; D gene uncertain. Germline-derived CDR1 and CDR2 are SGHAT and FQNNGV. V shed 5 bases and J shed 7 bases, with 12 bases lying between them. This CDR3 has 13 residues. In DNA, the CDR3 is TGTGCCAGCAGCAATTCAGAGGCGAATGAGCAGTTCTTC. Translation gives CASSNSEANEQFF.

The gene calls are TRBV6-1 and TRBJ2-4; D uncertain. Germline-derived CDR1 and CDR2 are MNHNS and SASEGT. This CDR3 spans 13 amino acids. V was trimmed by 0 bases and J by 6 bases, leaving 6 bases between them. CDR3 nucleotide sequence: TGTGCCAGCAGTGAAGCGGGCAGAAACATTCAGTACTTC. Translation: CASSEAGRNIQYF.

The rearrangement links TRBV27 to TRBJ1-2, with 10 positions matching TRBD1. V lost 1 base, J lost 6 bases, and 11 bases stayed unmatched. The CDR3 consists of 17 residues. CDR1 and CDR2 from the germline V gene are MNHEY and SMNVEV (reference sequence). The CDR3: CASSLLVPGQGRDGYTF. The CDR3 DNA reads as TGTGCCAGCAGTTTATTAGTTCCGGGACAGGGGCGCGATGGCTACACCTTC.